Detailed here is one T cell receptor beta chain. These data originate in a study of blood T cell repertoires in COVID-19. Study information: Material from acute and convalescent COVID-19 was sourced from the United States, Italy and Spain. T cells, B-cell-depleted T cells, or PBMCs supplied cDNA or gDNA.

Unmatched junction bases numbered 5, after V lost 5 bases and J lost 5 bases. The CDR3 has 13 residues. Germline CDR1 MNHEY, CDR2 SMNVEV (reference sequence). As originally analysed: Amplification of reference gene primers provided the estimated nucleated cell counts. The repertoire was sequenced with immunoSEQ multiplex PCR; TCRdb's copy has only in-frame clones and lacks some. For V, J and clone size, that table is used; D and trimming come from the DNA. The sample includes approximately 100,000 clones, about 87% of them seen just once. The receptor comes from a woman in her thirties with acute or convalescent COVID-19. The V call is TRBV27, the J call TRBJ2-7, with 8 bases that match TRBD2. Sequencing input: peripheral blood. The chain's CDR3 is CASSMTSANEQYF. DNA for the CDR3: TGTGCCAGCAGTATGACTAGCGCTAACGAGCAGTACTTC.